This T cell receptor beta chain was retrieved from a study of blood T cell repertoires in COVID-19. Study at large: Collection of acute and convalescent COVID-19 samples took place in the United States, Italy and Spain. PBMCs, B-cell-depleted T cells, or T cells provided the cDNA or gDNA that made up the material.

The CDR3 consists of 14 residues. Deletions cut 0 bases from V and 3 bases from J, with 9 bases between. Per the germline V gene, CDR1 is SEHNR and CDR2 is FQNEAQ (reference sequence). In the original analysis: Amplifying reference gene primers gave estimates of nucleated cell counts. Clones were read by immunoSEQ multiplex PCR, and TCRdb kept only the in-frame ones, dropping some. That table supplies the V and J calls and clone size; D and trimming were determined from the DNA. In the table there are about 74,000 clones, around nine tenths of which are singletons. Sequenced sample: peripheral blood. The chain joins TRBV7-9 to TRBJ2-7; D gene ambiguous. The TCR comes from a man in his 70s with active or convalescent COVID-19. CDR3 nucleotide sequence: TGTGCCAGCAGCTTAGCCAGGAATGACTACGAGCAGTACTTC. Translated, it gives CASSLARNDYEQYF.